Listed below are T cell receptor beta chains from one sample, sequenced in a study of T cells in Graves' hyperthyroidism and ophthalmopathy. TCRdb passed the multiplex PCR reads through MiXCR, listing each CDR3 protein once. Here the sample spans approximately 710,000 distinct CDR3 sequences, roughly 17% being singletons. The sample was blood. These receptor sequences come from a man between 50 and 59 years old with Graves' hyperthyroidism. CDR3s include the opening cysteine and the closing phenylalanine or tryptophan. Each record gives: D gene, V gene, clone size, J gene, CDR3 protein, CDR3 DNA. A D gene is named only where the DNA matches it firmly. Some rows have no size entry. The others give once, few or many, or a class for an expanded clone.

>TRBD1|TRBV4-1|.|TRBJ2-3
CASSQVEAGGSTDTQYF
TGCGCCAGCAGCCAAGTGGAGGCAGGGGGAAGCACAGATACGCAGTATTTT
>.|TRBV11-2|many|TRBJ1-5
CASSLVGGPNQPQHF
TGTGCCAGCAGCTTAGTAGGGGGACCTAATCAGCCCCAGCATTTT
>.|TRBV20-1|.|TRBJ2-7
CSARSRLYYEQYF
TGCAGTGCTAGATCCCGCCTTTACTACGAGCAGTACTTC
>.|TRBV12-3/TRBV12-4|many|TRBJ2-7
CASSLQGGFTYEQYF
TGTGCCAGCAGTTTACAGGGCGGATTTACCTACGAGCAGTACTTC
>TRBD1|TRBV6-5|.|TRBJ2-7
CASSYSAAVGTGKEQYF
TGTGCCAGCAGTTACTCGGCTGCTGTCGGGACAGGGAAAGAGCAGTACTTC
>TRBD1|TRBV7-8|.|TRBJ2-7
CASRDDRVKFYEQYF
TGTGCCAGCAGAGATGACAGGGTAAAATTCTACGAGCAGTACTTC
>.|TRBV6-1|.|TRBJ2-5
CASSPQGGEEAQYF
TGTGCCAGCAGTCCACAGGGAGGGGAAGAGGCCCAGTACTTC
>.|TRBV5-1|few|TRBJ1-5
CASSLTGAEGQPQHF
TGCGCCAGCAGCTTGACCGGGGCAGAGGGGCAGCCCCAGCATTTT
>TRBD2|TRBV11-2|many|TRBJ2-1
CASSFARLAGGPITFNEQFF
TGTGCCAGCAGCTTCGCTCGACTAGCGGGAGGCCCCATTACGTTTAATGAGCAGTTCTTC
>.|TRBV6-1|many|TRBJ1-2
CASSEGVSGTLYGYTF
TGTGCCAGCAGTGAAGGAGTCTCCGGGACCCTCTATGGCTACACCTTC
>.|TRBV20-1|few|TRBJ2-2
CSARGTPFPNANTGELFF
TGCAGTGCGCGCGGGACCCCGTTCCCGAACGCGAACACCGGGGAGCTGTTTTTT
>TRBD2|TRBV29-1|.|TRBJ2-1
CSVGLAGPYNEQFF
TGCAGCGTTGGACTAGCGGGCCCCTACAATGAGCAGTTCTTC
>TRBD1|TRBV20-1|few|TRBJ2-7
CSASPGQMGEQYF
TGCAGTGCTTCCCCGGGACAGATGGGTGAGCAGTACTTC
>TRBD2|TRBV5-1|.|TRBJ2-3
CASSLAGRTSADTQYF
TGCGCCAGCAGCTTGGCCGGGCGGACTAGCGCAGATACGCAGTATTTT
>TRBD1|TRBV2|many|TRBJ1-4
CASSEGGQINEKLFF
TGTGCCAGCAGTGAAGGGGGACAGATAAATGAAAAACTGTTTTTT
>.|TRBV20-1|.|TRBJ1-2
CSARQGIRGYGYTF
TGCAGTGCTAGACAGGGGATTCGCGGCTATGGCTACACCTTC
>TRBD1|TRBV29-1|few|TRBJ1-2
CSARDRHYGYTF
TGCAGCGCCCGGGACAGACACTATGGCTACACCTTC
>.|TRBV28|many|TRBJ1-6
CASSPRVPSPLHF
TGTGCCAGCAGCCCAAGGGTCCCTTCACCCCTCCACTTT
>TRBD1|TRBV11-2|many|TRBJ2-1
CASSSRQGKFF
TGTGCCAGCAGCTCGCGACAGGGGAAGTTCTTC
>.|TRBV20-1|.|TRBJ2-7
CSATGALGSYEQYF
TGCAGTGCTACAGGGGCTCTTGGGTCCTACGAGCAGTACTTC
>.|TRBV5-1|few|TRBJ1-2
CASSPGGPGGYTF
TGCGCCAGCAGCCCCGGTGGGCCGGGTGGCTACACCTTC
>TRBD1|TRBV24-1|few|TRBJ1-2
CATSDSGTGANYGYTF
TGTGCCACCAGTGATTCCGGGACAGGGGCTAACTATGGCTACACCTTC
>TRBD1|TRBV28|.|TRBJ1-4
CASSLFAGGKEKLFF
TGTGCCAGCAGTTTATTTGCAGGGGGCAAAGAAAAACTGTTTTTT
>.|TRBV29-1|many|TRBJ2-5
CSVELFGGLQETQYF
TGCAGCGTTGAATTGTTTGGGGGCTTACAAGAGACCCAGTACTTC
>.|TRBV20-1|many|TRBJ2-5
CSAPGLATKTQYF
TGCAGCGCCCCCGGGCTAGCGACGAAGACCCAGTACTTC
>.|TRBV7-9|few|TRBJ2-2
CASSPPGTEGGELFF
TGTGCCAGCAGCCCTCCCGGGACTGAAGGGGGGGAGCTGTTTTTT
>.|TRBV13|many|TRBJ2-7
CASSPKRGRPIEQYF
TGTGCCAGCAGCCCAAAAAGAGGGAGGCCCATTGAGCAGTACTTC
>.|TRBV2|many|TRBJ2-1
CASSVREDRRVTYSEQFF
TGTGCCAGCAGTGTTAGGGAGGATCGAAGGGTAACCTATAGTGAGCAGTTCTTC
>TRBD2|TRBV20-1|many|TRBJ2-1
CSARFSGDASSYNEQFF
TGCAGTGCTAGATTCAGCGGGGACGCTAGCTCCTACAATGAGCAGTTCTTC
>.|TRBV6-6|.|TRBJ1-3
CASSYNRWTVGNTIYF
TGTGCCAGCAGTTACAACCGCTGGACAGTTGGAAACACCATATATTTT
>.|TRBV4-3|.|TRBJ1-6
CASSQDRRYNSPLHF
TGCGCCAGTAGCCAAGACCGGCGGTATAATTCACCCCTCCACTTT
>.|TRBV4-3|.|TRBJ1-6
CASSQVLQGLNSPLHF
TGCGCCAGCAGCCAAGTACTGCAGGGGTTGAATTCACCCCTCCACTTT
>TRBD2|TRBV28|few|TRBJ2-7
CASRNKAGGSAYEQYF
TGTGCCAGCAGAAATAAAGCGGGAGGGTCCGCCTACGAGCAGTACTTC
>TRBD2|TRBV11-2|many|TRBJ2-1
CASSVLAESSYNEQFF
TGTGCCAGCAGCGTACTAGCGGAGAGCTCCTACAATGAGCAGTTCTTC
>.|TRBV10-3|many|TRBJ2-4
CAISEKDAAKNIQYF
TGTGCCATCAGTGAGAAGGACGCCGCCAAAAACATTCAGTACTTC
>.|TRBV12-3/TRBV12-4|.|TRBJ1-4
CASRGQFNNEKLFF
TGTGCCAGCAGAGGACAGTTTAATAATGAAAAACTGTTTTTT
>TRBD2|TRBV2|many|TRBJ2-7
CASSERLAGGYEQYF
TGTGCCAGCAGTGAAAGACTAGCGGGAGGCTACGAGCAGTACTTC
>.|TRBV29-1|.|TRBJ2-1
CSLPTSPGFRSSYNEQFF
TGCAGCCTTCCAACATCCCCCGGGTTTAGGAGCTCCTACAATGAGCAGTTCTTC
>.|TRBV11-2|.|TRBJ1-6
CASREEGGASPYSPLHF
TGTGCCAGCAGGGAGGAAGGGGGAGCCTCCCCTTATTCACCCCTCCACTTT
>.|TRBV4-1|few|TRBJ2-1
CASSQERRLQQFF
TGCGCCAGCAGCCAAGAGAGGAGACTTCAGCAGTTCTTC
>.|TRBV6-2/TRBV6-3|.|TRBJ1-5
CASSYMTNQPQHF
TGTGCCAGCAGTTACATGACCAATCAGCCCCAGCATTTT
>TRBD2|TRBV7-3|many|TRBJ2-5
CASSLLAGETQYF
TGTGCCAGCAGCTTACTAGCGGGAGAGACCCAGTACTTC
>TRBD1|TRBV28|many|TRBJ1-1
CASSPGTADTEAFF
TGTGCCAGCAGTCCCGGGACAGCGGACACTGAAGCTTTCTTT
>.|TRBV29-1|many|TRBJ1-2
CSVEDKEGYGYTF
TGCAGCGTTGAAGATAAGGAGGGCTATGGCTACACCTTC
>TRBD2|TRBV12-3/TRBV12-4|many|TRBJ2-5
CASSRAGEGEETQYF
TGTGCCAGCAGTCGAGCGGGAGAGGGGGAAGAGACCCAGTACTTC
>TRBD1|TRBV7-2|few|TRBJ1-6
CASSANRGSVQGSPLHF
TGTGCCAGCAGCGCAAACAGGGGAAGTGTTCAGGGTTCACCCCTCCACTTT
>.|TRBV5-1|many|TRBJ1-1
CASSLMGPLNTEAFF
TGCGCCAGCAGCTTAATGGGACCGTTGAACACTGAAGCTTTCTTT
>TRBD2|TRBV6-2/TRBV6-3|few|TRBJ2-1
CASRPGSGSINEQFF
TGTGCCAGCAGACCGGGTAGCGGGAGTATTAATGAGCAGTTCTTC
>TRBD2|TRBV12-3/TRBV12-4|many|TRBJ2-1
CASSPRQGLAGGSNNEQFF
TGTGCCAGCAGTCCGAGACAGGGACTAGCGGGAGGGTCGAACAATGAGCAGTTCTTC